Each of the 32 T cell receptor beta chains below was sequenced from the same sample in a study of cytomegalovirus exposure and HLA in healthy donors listed by TCRdb under 2017. The library was obtained by the immunoSEQ multiplex PCR assay. A mixture of 60 forward primers for TCR Vbeta segments and 13 reverse primers for TCR Jbeta segments was used in the multiplex PCR. This is the immuneACCESS table as TCRdb keeps it, with only in-frame sequences that have V and J called. A part of the clones is gone; compared with another copy, unresolved V genes explain less than half, and the rest is unexplained. This sample holds 130,000 or so clones; 73% were observed only once. The ten most abundant clones make up about 2.1% of the sample. Sequences were obtained from PBMCs. The receptors derive from a woman between 35 and 50 years old in good health and CMV-seropositive.

This clone was counted once. V and J are TRBV5-1 and TRBJ1-5; no reliable D call. This CDR3 region has 15 residues. The V end lost 0 bases, the J end lost 5 bases, and 12 bases lay between the germline ends. In germline, CDR1 is SGHRS, CDR2 YFSETQ. The CDR3 is CASSLGLGGYQPQHF. For the CDR3, the DNA is TGCGCCAGCAGCTTGGGACTGGGAGGATATCAGCCCCAGCATTTT.

The chain combines TRBV29-1 with TRBJ1-2; 7 nucleotides agree with TRBD1. Germline lookup yields CDR1 SQVTM and CDR2 ANQGSEA. Losses at the gene ends were 0 bases for V and 2 bases for J; bases not matched to a gene: 21. This CDR3 is 20 amino acids long. The CDR3 region is CSVEDQWLFGGTGANYGYTF. The DNA of the CDR3 is TGCAGCGTTGAAGATCAATGGTTGTTTGGGGGTACAGGGGCGAACTATGGCTACACCTTC.

This clone occurred a few times. The gene calls are TRBV30 and TRBJ2-7; TRBD1 is a possible D gene (6 bases). V lost 8 bases, J lost 2 bases, and 13 bases lay in between. The germline gives CDR1 GTSNPN, CDR2 SVGIG (reference sequence). The CDR3 runs 12 residues. As DNA, the CDR3 is TGTGCCCAGAGGGGGACGGCCTACGAGCAGTACTTC. This gives the protein CAQRGTAYEQYF. The full variable domain, in which reference TRBV30 and TRBJ2-7 provide the parts outside the CDR3, is SQTIHQWPATLVQPVGSPLSLECTVEGTSNPNLYWYRQAAGRGLQLLFYSVGIGQISSEVPQNLSASRPQDRQFILSSKKLLLSDSGFYLCAQRGTAYEQYFGPGTRLTVT.

The chain uses TRBV5-1 and TRBJ2-7; 10 positions match TRBD1. The CDR3 runs 14 residues. CDR1 is SGHRS, CDR2 YFSETQ, per germline. The J segment lost 6 bases and the V segment lost 7 bases, leaving 10 bases of the junction unmatched. The chain's CDR3 is CASERTGGGAEQYF. CDR3 sequence (DNA): TGCGCCAGCGAGCGGACAGGGGGGGGTGCCGAGCAGTACTTC.

The chain combines TRBV30 with TRBJ1-5; no reliable D call. The germline V and J ends were trimmed by 1 base and 6 bases, with 13 bases remaining between them. The CDR3 spans 14 residues. Germline CDR1 reads GTSNPN; CDR2 reads SVGIG (reference sequence). The CDR3 here is CAWSGELISQPQHF. The CDR3 coding sequence is TGTGCCTGGAGTGGGGAGTTGATATCTCAGCCCCAGCATTTT.

V is TRBV18 and J is TRBJ2-5; maybe TRBD2 (5 bases). The V gene lost 3 bases and the J gene lost 1 base, with 9 bases spanning the gap. CDR1 is KGHSH and CDR2 is LQKENI in the germline V gene. The CDR3 has 14 residues. Here the CDR3 DNA reads TGTGCCAGCTCACCGAGGGCGGGCCAAGAGACCCAGTACTTC. Translating it yields CASSPRAGQETQYF.

There are many counts of this clone. The J gene is TRBJ2-2, the V gene TRBV28; tentative D call: TRBD1 (5 bases). Germline CDR1 reads MDHEN; CDR2 reads SYDVKM. V was cut by 4 bases and J by 3 bases, with 21 bases left in between. This CDR3 comprises 18 residues. The CDR3 DNA reads TGTGCCAGCAGTTCCACCCCAGGGTTTAGCTCGCACACCGGGGAGCTGTTTTTT. Residues: CASSSTPGFSSHTGELFF.

The V gene is TRBV7-3, the J gene TRBJ2-1; 8 positions agree with TRBD2. With 0 bases clipped from V and 7 bases from J, the junction kept 5 bases outside the gene matches. Germline V gives CDR1 SGHTA, CDR2 FQGTGA. The CDR3 is made up of 15 amino acids. CDR3 amino acids: CASSLTPLAANEQFF. DNA for the CDR3: TGTGCCAGCAGCTTAACCCCACTAGCGGCGAATGAGCAGTTCTTC.

In this sample, this clone turned up a few times. The chain employs TRBV11-2 and TRBJ2-1; 7 bases align to TRBD2. J was trimmed by 9 bases and V by 6 bases; bases with no gene match: 11. The V gene's germline CDR1 is SGHAT and CDR2 FQNNGV. CDR3 length equals 14 residues. CDR3 protein: CASSSRAGAPEQFF. The DNA for the CDR3 is TGTGCCAGCAGTTCCCGGGCGGGAGCCCCTGAGCAGTTCTTC.

The V call is TRBV5-1, the J call TRBJ2-2; 10 positions agree with TRBD2. The V gene end was trimmed by 5 bases and the J gene end by 2 bases; junction bases not matched to a gene: 3. Germline-derived CDR1 and CDR2 are SGHRS and YFSETQ. This CDR3 spans 15 amino acids. The CDR3 sequence: CASRGLAANTGELFF. For the CDR3, the DNA is TGCGCCAGCAGAGGACTAGCGGCTAACACCGGGGAGCTGTTTTTT.

The V call is TRBV18, the J call TRBJ1-2, with D tentatively TRBD1 (6 bases). The CDR3 covers 15 residues. V was cut by 2 bases and J by 8 bases, with 18 bases left in between. From germline, CDR1 is KGHSH and CDR2 LQKENI. The CDR3 loop reads CASSPDLQGLGGYTF. In DNA, the CDR3 is TGTGCCAGCTCACCAGACCTACAGGGTTTGGGAGGCTACACCTTC.

This chain links TRBV7-2 with TRBJ2-3; 10 nucleotides line up with TRBD2. Germline values: CDR1 SGHTA, CDR2 FQGNSA. The CDR3 is 19 residues long. V lost 4 bases, J lost 1 base, and 14 bases stayed unmatched. In DNA form, the CDR3 reads TGTGCCAGCAGCTCGACTAGCGGGTTGATTAGAGGGGGCACAGATACGCAGTATTTT. Its protein is CASSSTSGLIRGGTDTQYF.

This rearrangement joins TRBV19 to TRBJ2-5, with 7 bases that match TRBD2. V was pared by 3 bases and J by 2 bases, with 12 bases of the junction left unmatched. This CDR3 region has 17 residues. CDR1 is LNHDA, CDR2 SQIVND, per germline (reference sequence). The CDR3 sequence: CASSIPTRGSKQETQYF. CDR3 DNA: TGTGCCAGTAGTATCCCTACGCGGGGGTCGAAACAAGAGACCCAGTACTTC.

This rearrangement joins TRBV10-3 to TRBJ2-1; D might be TRBD1 (6 bases). CDR1 and CDR2 from the germline V gene are ENHRY and SYGVKD. The CDR3 covers 14 residues. Trimming shortened V by 3 bases and J by 7 bases, and 13 bases separated the two germline ends. The DNA of the CDR3 is TGTGCCATCAGTGATTTGGGACACGGAAATGAGCAGTTCTTC. The encoded protein is CAISDLGHGNEQFF.

V gene TRBV13 combines with J gene TRBJ2-6, with D possibly matching TRBD2 (5 bases). Germline-derived CDR1 and CDR2 are PRHDT and FYEKMQ (reference sequence). V lost 8 bases, J lost 1 base, and 15 bases lay in between. The CDR3 sequence is 16 residues long. CDR3 in amino acids: CASLAKGVSGANVLTF. The CDR3 coding sequence is TGTGCCAGCCTCGCGAAGGGAGTATCTGGGGCCAACGTCCTGACTTTC.

This chain joins TRBV2 and TRBJ2-7; 12 nucleotides match TRBD2. CDR1 and CDR2 from the germline V gene are SNHLY and FYNNEI. There are 19 residues in the CDR3. The trim removed 4 bases at V and 0 bases at J, leaving 13 bases unmatched. The CDR3 coding sequence is TGTGCCAGCAGTGGGGAGGGTTCTACTAGCGGGGGGCCCTCCTACGAGCAGTACTTC. It codes for CASSGEGSTSGGPSYEQYF.

The chain couples TRBV7-8 to TRBJ2-1; a weak D match, TRBD2 (6 bases). Deletions cut 1 base from V and 6 bases from J, with 13 bases between. The germline V gene encodes CDR1 SGHVS and CDR2 FQNEAQ. The CDR3 loop spans 15 amino acids. CDR3 nucleotide sequence: TGTGCCAGCAGCTTAGTGAGGGTCGGGGGCAATGAGCAGTTCTTC. Protein product: CASSLVRVGGNEQFF.

The chain combines TRBV5-4 with TRBJ1-4; 8 bases are a match to TRBD1. Germline V CDR1 and CDR2: SGHNT, YYREEE (reference sequence). This CDR3 is 16 amino acids long. Trimming at V came to 4 bases and at J to 7 bases, leaving 12 bases not matched to a gene. CDR3 loop: CASSPTSTGGGEKLFF. The DNA of the CDR3 is TGTGCCAGCAGCCCCACATCAACAGGGGGGGGTGAAAAACTGTTTTTT.

The chain is built from TRBV10-3 and TRBJ1-5; TRBD1 might be the D (5 bases). Trimming removed 0 bases at V and 5 bases at J, with 8 bases between. The germline CDR1 and CDR2 sequences are ENHRY and SYGVKD. CDR3 length: 14 amino acids. CDR3 amino acids: CAISESRDYQPQHF. The CDR3 bases are TGTGCCATCAGTGAGTCTAGGGACTATCAGCCCCAGCATTTT.

This clone has just one count. The gene calls are TRBV5-6 and TRBJ1-6; 7 nucleotides line up with TRBD1. Germline V gene lookup returns CDR1 SGHDT and CDR2 YYEEEE. V shed 2 bases and J 9 bases; nucleotides not matched to a gene: 5. The CDR3 is made up of 14 amino acids. CDR3 in amino acids: CASSFGDRPSPLHF. Here the CDR3 DNA reads TGTGCCAGCAGCTTCGGGGACAGACCTTCACCCCTCCACTTT.

The rearrangement uses TRBV7-2 and TRBJ2-3; 7 bases line up with TRBD2. The CDR3 extends over 18 amino acids. The ends lost 5 bases at V and 0 bases at J; junction bases unmatched: 14. Germline V CDR1 and CDR2: SGHTA, FQGNSA. The CDR3 DNA follows: TGTGCCAGCAGCCTCCGCCAGGGCGGGGGTGCTAGCACAGATACGCAGTATTTT. Amino acids: CASSLRQGGGASTDTQYF.

The chain has TRBV29-1 and TRBJ1-1; 7 nucleotides line up with TRBD1. CDR3 length equals 12 residues. In germline, CDR1 is SQVTM, CDR2 ANQGSEA. Trimming at V came to 4 bases and at J to 3 bases, leaving 2 bases not matched to a gene. CDR3 protein: CSVGDSYTEAFF. The CDR3 bases are TGCAGCGTTGGGGACAGCTACACTGAAGCTTTCTTT.

The chain employs TRBV7-8 and TRBJ2-7; 13 positions agree with TRBD2. The germline gives CDR1 SGHVS, CDR2 FQNEAQ. The CDR3 is made up of 17 amino acids. V dropped 0 bases and J dropped 0; count of bases not matched to a gene: 2. This CDR3 is CASSLAGLAGSSYEQYF. The CDR3 DNA is TGTGCCAGCAGCTTAGCGGGACTAGCGGGGAGCTCCTACGAGCAGTACTTC.

The chain employs TRBV19 and TRBJ2-1; TRBD2 agrees at 11 bases. Trimming at V came to 6 bases and at J to 1 base, leaving 8 bases not matched to a gene. Germline V lookup: CDR1 LNHDA, CDR2 SQIVND (reference sequence). The CDR3 consists of 17 residues. The CDR3, as DNA: TGTGCCAGTAGCCCACGTACTAGCGGGAGTTCCTACAATGAGCAGTTCTTC. This codes for CASSPRTSGSSYNEQFF.

The chain joins TRBV6-5 to TRBJ2-7; 7 positions match TRBD1. This CDR3 is built from 12 residues. Unmatched junction bases numbered 3, after V lost 5 bases and J lost 5 bases. Looked up from germline, CDR1 is MNHEY and CDR2 is SVGAGI. Here the CDR3 DNA reads TGTGCCAGCAGTCGACAGGGCCACGAGCAGTACTTC. Encoded protein: CASSRQGHEQYF.

The chain uses TRBV9 and TRBJ1-3; D possibly corresponds to TRBD1 (6 bases). This CDR3 contains 13 residues. V was pared by 3 bases and J by 3 bases, with 7 bases between. CDR1 and CDR2 from the germline V gene are SGDLS and YYNGEE. In nucleotides, the CDR3 is TGTGCCAGCAGCGCGGACAGTGGAAACACCATATATTTT. This encodes CASSADSGNTIYF.

In its sample, this clone was seen a few times. This chain connects TRBV11-2 to TRBJ1-1; D ambiguous. CDR3 length: 13 amino acids. Per germline, CDR1 SGHAT and CDR2 FQNNGV. Trimming took off 4 bases at V and 2 bases at J, with 8 bases between the two ends. In nucleotides, the CDR3 is TGTGCCAGCAGCTCTGTAATCAACACTGAAGCTTTCTTT. This codes for CASSSVINTEAFF. The complete variable domain, with remaining parts taken from reference TRBV11-2 and TRBJ1-1, reads EAGVAQSPRYKIIEKRQSVAFWCNPISGHATLYWYQQILGQGPKLLIQFQNNGVVDDSQLPKDRFSAERLKGVDSTLKIQPAKLEDSAVYLCASSSVINTEAFFGQGTRLTVV.

This rearrangement joins TRBV28 to TRBJ1-5; 8 bases are a match to TRBD1. Unmatched junction bases numbered 18, after V lost 5 bases and J lost 3 bases. The CDR3 runs to 19 residues. CDR1 is MDHEN, CDR2 SYDVKM, per germline. The CDR3 coding sequence is TGTGCCAGCAGTACCGATCCGCGGACGACAGGGGCTAACAATCAGCCCCAGCATTTT. Amino acid sequence: CASSTDPRTTGANNQPQHF.

This chain uses TRBV5-1 with TRBJ1-2, with TRBD1 matching over 10 bases. The V segment lost 5 bases and the J segment 8 bases; nucleotides outside the gene matches: 12. Germline-derived CDR1 and CDR2 are SGHRS and YFSETQ. There are 15 residues in the CDR3. The chain's CDR3 is CASRSLRDRGKGYTF. The CDR3 DNA reads TGCGCCAGCAGAAGCTTAAGGGACAGGGGAAAAGGCTACACCTTC.

The gene calls are TRBV11-2 and TRBJ1-1; 8 bases align to TRBD1. From germline, CDR1 is SGHAT and CDR2 FQNNGV. This CDR3 comprises 15 residues. The junction had 7 bases not matched to a gene; V was cut back by 5 bases and J by 2 bases. CDR3 sequence (DNA): TGTGCCAGCAGCCGAGTACCAGGGGGCAACACTGAAGCTTTCTTT. It encodes CASSRVPGGNTEAFF.

The chain carries TRBV6-1 and TRBJ2-1, with 7 bases aligning to TRBD1. V was pared by 6 bases and J by 6 bases, with 2 bases of the junction left unmatched. The CDR3 contains 12 residues. CDR1 is MNHNS and CDR2 is SASEGT in the germline V gene. The DNA for the CDR3 is TGTGCCAGCAGGGGACAGTTCAATGAGCAGTTCTTC. It translates to CASRGQFNEQFF.

V usage is TRBV5-1 and J usage is TRBJ2-5; D gene unclear. This CDR3 is built from 16 residues. Per the germline V gene, CDR1 is SGHRS and CDR2 is YFSETQ. V was shortened by 0 bases and J by 3 bases, with 15 bases between the two germline ends. The CDR3 protein is CASSLEPNLVKETQYF. The CDR3 DNA reads as TGCGCCAGCAGCTTGGAACCCAATCTAGTAAAAGAGACCCAGTACTTC.